The 15 T cell receptor beta chains listed next were all sequenced from one sample in a study of T cells in women clearing cervical HPV infection (dated by TCRdb to the late 2010s). Library method: the immunoSEQ multiplex PCR assay. TCRdb holds this immuneACCESS table with in-frame rearrangements only. Some clones are missing; in checked studies, unresolved V genes explain under half, and the rest has no known cause. This specimen's table enumerates roughly 37,000 clones. Together, the top ten hold approximately 6% of the sample. Sequenced input: blood buffy coat. These receptors were collected from a woman between 18 and 70 years old with a cervical HPV16 infection that either progressed to CIN3+ or cleared (not recorded which).

Concerning this clone: The CDR3 end falls 3 residues outside the read, so it is completed with the germline J gene. J is TRBJ2-2 and V is TRBV2, with D uncertain. Germline V gives CDR1 SNHLY, CDR2 FYNNEI. This CDR3 is 14 amino acids long. The sequenced CDR3 bases are TGTGCCAGCAGTGTTCACTCAACTAATGAAAAG. Its translation is CASSVHSTNEK. The whole CDR3 protein reads CASSVHSTNEKLFF.

As regards this clone: Read data end 3 residues before the CDR3 end; the end is taken from the germline J gene. V and J are TRBV18 and TRBJ2-7, with D uncertain. The germline V and J ends were trimmed by 2 bases and 1 base, with 9 bases remaining between them. The CDR3 length is 14 residues. In germline, CDR1 is KGHSH, CDR2 LQKENI. The CDR3 loop reads CASSPEADSYEQYF. CDR3 bases read: TGTGCCAGCTCACCAGAGGCAGATTCCTACGAG.

As regards this clone: The observed sequence ends 3 residues before the CDR3 terminus, with the missing tail filled in from the germline J gene. V gene TRBV10-3 combines with J gene TRBJ2-5, with TRBD1 as a possible D gene (6 bases). The CDR3 spans 14 residues. Germline lookup yields CDR1 ENHRY and CDR2 SYGVKD. The germline V and J ends were trimmed by 4 bases and 5 bases, with 14 bases remaining between them. The CDR3 is CAISVSGELETQYF. Incomplete CDR3 DNA: TGTGCCATCAGTGTTTCAGGGGAGTTGGAGACC.

As concerns this clone: The sequence runs out 3 residues before the end of the CDR3; the remainder is reconstructed from the germline J gene. The chain employs TRBV5-1 and TRBJ2-2; tentative D call: TRBD1 (6 bases). The CDR3 runs 16 residues. Per the germline V gene, CDR1 is SGHRS and CDR2 is YFSETQ. CDR3 in amino acids: CASSLGQSNSNEKLFF. The DNA read from the CDR3 is TGCGCCAGCAGCCTAGGACAGAGCAACTCTAATGAAAAG.

The covered CDR3 bases are TGTGCCTGGAGTGCTACAGGGGCTTTCTATAATTCACCC. Amino acids: CAWSATGAFYNSP. The full CDR3 protein reads CAWSATGAFYNSPLHF. The chain couples TRBV30 to TRBJ1-6; 7 nucleotides align to TRBD1. The read gets to within 3 residues of the CDR3 end, and the germline J gene fills in the rest. The CDR3 has 16 residues. Trimming removed 1 base from V and 3 bases from J; junction bases left unmatched: 6. Germline V lookup: CDR1 GTSNPN, CDR2 SVGIG (reference sequence).

Regarding this clone: The read halts 3 residues ahead of the CDR3 end, with the missing end drawn from the germline J gene. The chain couples TRBV30 to TRBJ2-3, with D possibly TRBD1 on 6 matching bases. This CDR3 has 13 residues. Germline CDR1 is GTSNPN and CDR2 is SVGIG (reference sequence). V gave up 4 bases and J gave up 3 bases, with 11 bases separating them. The covered CDR3 bases are TGTGCCTGGAAGGGGGTGGCTACAGATACG. Translation: CAWKGVATDT. The full-length CDR3 reads as CAWKGVATDTQYF.

Regarding this clone: The read falls 3 residues short of the CDR3 end, and the missing part is taken from the germline J gene. The chain recombines TRBV2 with TRBJ2-1; the match to TRBD2 covers 15 bases. CDR1 SNHLY and CDR2 FYNNEI come from the germline V gene. CDR3 length: 17 amino acids. V trimming: 5 bases; J trimming: 5 bases; junction bases outside the gene matches: 7. Incomplete CDR3 DNA: TGTGCCAGCAGTTCAGGACTAGCGGGGGGGCAGGACAATGAG. The encoded protein is CASSSGLAGGQDNE. The full CDR3 is CASSSGLAGGQDNEQFF.

Notes on this clone: The CDR3 is cut off 3 residues early in the read; its end comes from the germline J gene. This chain connects TRBV19 to TRBJ1-2; a weak D match, TRBD1 (6 bases). The CDR3 is made up of 14 amino acids. Germline CDR1 LNHDA, CDR2 SQIVND (reference sequence). With 0 bases removed from V and 6 bases from J, the gap between germline ends came to 11 bases. The CDR3 region is CASSIDVQGHGYTF. CDR3 bases read: TGTGCCAGTAGTATAGACGTACAGGGCCATGGC. The full variable domain, rest sourced from reference TRBV19 and TRBJ1-2, is DGGITQSPKYLFRKEGQNVTLSCEQNLNHDAMYWYRQDPGQGLRLIYYSQIVNDFQKGDIAEGYSVSREKKESFPLTVTSAQKNPTAFYLCASSIDVQGHGYTFGSGTRLTVV.

Points on this clone: The CDR3 is cut off 3 residues early in the read; its end comes from the germline J gene. V and J are TRBV2 and TRBJ2-2; D is perhaps TRBD1 (5 bases). Germline CDR1 SNHLY, CDR2 FYNNEI. This CDR3 has 14 residues. V was clipped by 4 bases and J by 5 bases, with 11 bases between them. Incomplete CDR3 DNA: TGTGCCAGCAGTGTTGGGGCTTCTACCGGGGAG. Its translation is CASSVGASTGE. The entire CDR3 is CASSVGASTGELFF.

A word on this clone: The read terminates 3 residues ahead of where the CDR3 ends, so the germline J gene completes it. The chain combines TRBV19 with TRBJ2-5, with D perhaps matching TRBD2 (6 bases). Germline values: CDR1 LNHDA, CDR2 SQIVND (reference sequence). The length of the CDR3 is 16 residues. Trimming took off 3 bases at V and 4 bases at J, with 18 bases between the two ends. The CDR3 loop reads CASSIGGQTGVETQYF. The part of the CDR3 DNA that was read is TGTGCCAGTAGTATCGGAGGCCAGACGGGGGTAGAGACC.

As to this clone: The read ends 3 residues shy of where the CDR3 ends; the end is completed using the germline J gene. The chain uses TRBV20-1 and TRBJ2-7; TRBD2 aligns across 10 bases. The trim removed 3 bases at V and 2 bases at J, leaving 4 bases unmatched. CDR3 size: 14 residues. The V gene's germline CDR1 is DFQATT and CDR2 SNEGSKA (reference sequence). CDR3 DNA, as far as it was read: TGCAGTGCTAGCCCCCTAGCGGGGGCCTACGAG. Protein: CSASPLAGAYE. The whole CDR3 is CSASPLAGAYEQYF.

About this clone itself: The read ends 3 residues before the CDR3 terminus; that terminus is restored from the germline J gene. The chain is built from TRBV7-6 and TRBJ1-4; no firm D call. This CDR3 comprises 14 residues. V gave up 5 bases and J gave up 7 bases, with 14 bases separating them. In germline, CDR1 is SGHVS, CDR2 FNYEAQ. The CDR3 loop reads CASSLSMSSEKLFF. CDR3 DNA (partial): TGTGCCAGCAGCCTATCAATGTCTAGTGAAAAA.

As to this clone: Read coverage stops 3 residues before the CDR3 terminus; the germline J gene supplies the remainder. V is TRBV18 and J is TRBJ2-2; 8 bases fit TRBD1. CDR1 is KGHSH and CDR2 is LQKENI in the germline V gene. The CDR3 spans 15 residues. CDR3 bases read: TGTGCCAGCTCCCTTCAGACAGGGGATAATGAAAAG. It is translated as CASSLQTGDNEK. The CDR3, in full, reads CASSLQTGDNEKLFF.

On this clone: Read coverage stops 3 residues before the CDR3 terminus; the germline J gene supplies the remainder. This sequence joins TRBV7-3 and TRBJ2-1; D is perhaps TRBD2 (5 bases). Trimming left V 1 base short and J 6 bases short, with 13 bases between. This CDR3 region has 15 residues. The germline V gene encodes CDR1 SGHTA and CDR2 FQGTGA. CDR3 amino acids: CASSLNSKDFNEQFF. CDR3 DNA (partial): TGTGCCAGCAGCTTAAACAGCAAGGACTTCAATGAG.

To note about this clone: Read coverage stops 3 residues before the CDR3 terminus; the germline J gene supplies the remainder. This chain joins TRBV6-4 and TRBJ1-2; the match to TRBD1 covers 8 bases. The germline V gene has CDR1 MRHNA and CDR2 SNTAGT. With V trimmed by 6 bases and J by 7 bases, 10 bases remained unmatched. The length of the CDR3 is 14 residues. The CDR3 bases that were read are TGTGCCAGCAGAGCTACAGGGGGACGTGCTGGC. It translates to CASRATGGRAG. In full, the CDR3 is CASRATGGRAGYTF.